The 31 T cell receptor beta chains in this list originate from one sample, sequenced in a study of vaccination and CD4 T cells after COVID-19. Oncomine TCR Beta short-read sequencing was applied to DNA from cultured CD4+ T cells. From the PCR reads, TCRdb called clonotypes with MiXCR, one entry per CDR3 protein. There are under 15,000 distinct CDR3 sequences in the sample; 60% occur only once, and 22% lies in the top ten. The antigens these receptors bind are not known. Stated treatment: approximately 9-day PBMC culture with coronavirus spike peptide pools or control peptides (ViraFEST assay). Sequencing was carried out using CD4+ T cells from blood, cultured in vitro. Receptors originate from a human donor who had recovered from COVID-19.

This clonotype has just a few counts. V usage is TRBV6-1 and J usage is TRBJ1-2; D ambiguous. The germline gives CDR1 MNHNS, CDR2 SASEGT. Trimming stripped 2 bases from V and 4 bases from J, with 11 bases between. This CDR3 contains 14 residues. DNA for the CDR3: TGTGCCAGCAGTGAAACGGACGGCCCCTATGGCTACACCTTC. Its translation: CASSETDGPYGYTF.

The V call is TRBV19, the J call TRBJ2-3, with D possibly being TRBD2 (5 bases). This CDR3 contains 13 residues. The V end lost 5 bases, the J end lost 2 bases, and 8 bases lay between the germline ends. CDR1 and CDR2 (germline): LNHDA, SQIVND (reference sequence). The CDR3 DNA reads TGTGCCAGTAGTGCGGACTTCACAGATACGCAGTATTTT. Amino acid sequence: CASSADFTDTQYF. The entire variable domain, with the rest obtained from reference TRBV19 and TRBJ2-3, is as follows: DGGITQSPKYLFRKEGQNVTLSCEQNLNHDAMYWYRQDPGQGLRLIYYSQIVNDFQKGDIAEGYSVSREKKESFPLTVTSAQKNPTAFYLCASSADFTDTQYFGPGTRLTVL.

The sample holds a few counts of this clonotype. Here the CDR3 DNA reads TGTGCCACCAGTGAGGGACTAGCGGCAGGTGAGCAGTTCTTC. This gives the protein CATSEGLAAGEQFF. The rearrangement links TRBV24-1 to TRBJ2-1; 11 bases map to TRBD2. Germline V gene data show CDR1 as KGHDR and CDR2 as SFDVKD. The CDR3 sequence is 14 residues long. The J segment lost 9 bases and the V segment lost 4 bases, leaving 4 bases of the junction unmatched.

In its sample, this clonotype was seen a few times. This chain joins TRBV2 and TRBJ2-4, with D possibly being TRBD1 (6 bases). CDR1 and CDR2 from the germline V gene are SNHLY and FYNNEI. The CDR3 is 12 residues long. V dropped 7 bases and J dropped 10 bases, with 14 bases sitting between them. The CDR3, as DNA: TGTGCCAGCATGCCCACAACAGGGATTCAGTACTTC. This gives the protein CASMPTTGIQYF.

The chain combines TRBV25-1 with TRBJ2-1, with D tentatively TRBD2 (6 bases). The CDR3 consists of 14 residues. Germline CDR1 and CDR2: MGHDK and SYGVNS. With 2 bases removed from V and 4 bases from J, the gap between germline ends came to 9 bases. CDR3 nucleotide sequence: TGTGCCAGCAGTGAACGGAGGGTATACAATGAGCAGTTCTTC. The encoded protein is CASSERRVYNEQFF.

This chain uses TRBV19 with TRBJ2-1, with D possibly being TRBD2 (5 bases). From germline, CDR1 is LNHDA and CDR2 SQIVND (reference sequence). There are 13 residues in the CDR3. Trimming shortened V by 6 bases and J by 7 bases, and 13 bases separated the two germline ends. The CDR3 protein is CASSPRTPNEQFF. As DNA, the CDR3 is TGTGCCAGTAGCCCCCGGACTCCAAATGAGCAGTTCTTC.

The chain is built from TRBV24-1 and TRBJ1-5; TRBD1 might be the D (5 bases). V was pared by 4 bases and J by 3 bases, with 15 bases between. The length of the CDR3 is 16 residues. The germline V gene has CDR1 KGHDR and CDR2 SFDVKD. CDR3 nucleotide sequence: TGTGCCACCAGTGAACAGATTAGGGGACCCAATCAGCCCCAGCATTTT. Translation: CATSEQIRGPNQPQHF.

The chain recombines TRBV19 with TRBJ1-5; maybe TRBD1 (5 bases). The germline V and J ends were trimmed by 9 bases and 5 bases, with 20 bases remaining between them. CDR3 size: 15 residues. Germline V gene lookup returns CDR1 LNHDA and CDR2 SQIVND (reference sequence). The CDR3 nucleotides read TGTGCCAGCAGTGTGGGGCAGGTCATGGATCAGCCCCAGCATTTT. Translated: CASSVGQVMDQPQHF.

The rearrangement uses TRBV20-1 and TRBJ2-2; 7 nucleotides line up with TRBD1. Trimming removed 0 bases from V and 1 base from J; junction bases left unmatched: 5. CDR1 and CDR2 from the germline V gene are DFQATT and SNEGSKA (reference sequence). CDR3 length equals 16 residues. The CDR3 loop reads CSARDLTGRNTGELFF. The CDR3, as DNA: TGCAGTGCTAGAGATTTGACAGGGAGGAACACCGGGGAGCTGTTTTTT.

V is TRBV28 and J is TRBJ1-5; D is ambiguous. Germline assignment: CDR1 MDHEN and CDR2 SYDVKM. Trimming took 7 bases from V and 2 from J, leaving 9 bases between them. This CDR3 is built from 13 residues. The CDR3 DNA reads TGTGCCAGCACTAGATTTCGCAATCAGCCCCAGCATTTT. It yields the protein CASTRFRNQPQHF.

Points on this clonotype: The CDR3 does not close with the conserved phenylalanine or tryptophan, likely indicating a read error. The chain combines TRBV7-6 with TRBJ1-1; a weak D match, TRBD1 (5 bases). This CDR3 spans 12 amino acids. The V gene lost 9 bases and the J gene lost 3 bases, with 11 bases spanning the gap. Germline V gene lookup returns CDR1 SGHVS and CDR2 FNYEAQ. In DNA, the CDR3 is TGTGCCAGTTCTGGCAGGGACACTGAAGCTTTCATT. This encodes CASSGRDTEAFI.

CDR3 region: CASSLAPFETQYF. CDR3 in DNA: TGCGCCAGCAGCTTGGCCCCCTTTGAGACCCAGTACTTC. The V and J genes are TRBV5-1 and TRBJ2-5, with D unclear. CDR3 length equals 13 residues. Looked up from germline, CDR1 is SGHRS and CDR2 is YFSETQ. The V end was cut by 0 bases, the J end by 5 bases, with 8 bases between. The entire variable domain, with the rest obtained from reference TRBV5-1 and TRBJ2-5, is as follows: KAGVTQTPRYLIKTRGQQVTLSCSPISGHRSVSWYQQTPGQGLQFLFEYFSETQRNKGNFPGRFSGRQFSNSRSEMNVSTLELGDSALYLCASSLAPFETQYFGPGTRLLVL.

J is TRBJ2-7 and V is TRBV7-8; 9 positions match TRBD1. CDR3 size: 15 residues. Germline-derived CDR1 and CDR2 are SGHVS and FQNEAQ. Trimming cost V 5 bases and J 1 base; bases outside gene matches: 6. The CDR3 protein is CASSRQGVGSYEQYF. CDR3 coding DNA: TGTGCCAGCAGCAGACAGGGGGTCGGATCCTACGAGCAGTACTTC.

This clonotype has only one observation. V is TRBV10-3 and J is TRBJ1-1, with 8 nucleotides matching TRBD1. V gave up 4 bases and J gave up 6 bases; unmatched junction bases: 1. Germline V gene sequence: CDR1 ENHRY, CDR2 SYGVKD. The CDR3 length is 12 residues. This CDR3 reads CAISGQGPEAFF. The DNA of the CDR3 is TGTGCCATCAGTGGACAGGGGCCTGAAGCTTTCTTT.

This clonotype was counted a few times. CDR3 loop: CASSRGDTQYF. CDR3 bases: TGTGCCAGCAGCCGGGGGGATACGCAGTATTTT. The rearrangement uses TRBV7-8 and TRBJ2-3; possible D gene TRBD2, 6 bases. In germline, CDR1 is SGHVS, CDR2 FQNEAQ. V shed 5 bases and J shed 6 bases, with 6 bases lying between them. The CDR3 totals 11 residues.

The chain carries TRBV5-1 and TRBJ2-7; D uncertain. V lost 3 bases and J lost 0, with 7 bases in between. There are 13 residues in the CDR3. Germline V CDR1 and CDR2: SGHRS, YFSETQ. CDR3 DNA: TGCGCCAGCAGCTGGCGAACCTCCTACGAGCAGTACTTC. This translates into CASSWRTSYEQYF. Full variable domain (outside the CDR3, taken from reference TRBV5-1 and TRBJ2-7): KAGVTQTPRYLIKTRGQQVTLSCSPISGHRSVSWYQQTPGQGLQFLFEYFSETQRNKGNFPGRFSGRQFSNSRSEMNVSTLELGDSALYLCASSWRTSYEQYFGPGTRLTVT.

This clonotype came up a few times. V is TRBV5-1 and J is TRBJ2-3; 7 bases agree with TRBD2. Germline CDR1 SGHRS, CDR2 YFSETQ. J lost 2 bases, V lost 2 bases, and 5 bases had no gene match. This CDR3 spans 15 amino acids. The CDR3 region is CASSFVGGTTDTQYF. CDR3 sequence (DNA): TGCGCCAGCAGCTTCGTGGGAGGGACCACAGATACGCAGTATTTT. The complete variable domain, with remaining parts taken from reference TRBV5-1 and TRBJ2-3, reads KAGVTQTPRYLIKTRGQQVTLSCSPISGHRSVSWYQQTPGQGLQFLFEYFSETQRNKGNFPGRFSGRQFSNSRSEMNVSTLELGDSALYLCASSFVGGTTDTQYFGPGTRLTVL.

The CDR3 sequence: CAWRSIGPQETQYF. The CDR3, as DNA: TGTGCCTGGAGGTCTATAGGTCCACAAGAGACCCAGTACTTC. This chain joins TRBV30 and TRBJ2-5; D is unresolved. Germline V lookup: CDR1 GTSNPN, CDR2 SVGIG (reference sequence). CDR3 length: 14 residues. V shed 3 bases and J shed 2 bases, with 13 bases lying between them.

Only a few counts were recorded for this clonotype. This chain joins TRBV20-1 and TRBJ2-5; the D is unclear. Germline lookup yields CDR1 DFQATT and CDR2 SNEGSKA (reference sequence). V lost 2 bases to trimming and J lost 9 bases, with 10 bases between them. The CDR3 loop spans 11 amino acids. The CDR3 DNA follows: TGCAGTGCTAGAAGTATAAAATCCCAGTACTTC. Translated: CSARSIKSQYF.

Within the sample, this clonotype is large. CDR3 sequence (DNA): TGTGCCAGCAGATGGACTAGGGATACCGGGGAGCTGTTTTTT. It translates to CASRWTRDTGELFF. V gene TRBV7-9 combines with J gene TRBJ2-2; TRBD2 matches 7 bases. With V trimmed by 6 bases and J by 5 bases, 6 bases remained unmatched. Per the germline V gene, CDR1 is SEHNR and CDR2 is FQNEAQ (reference sequence). This CDR3 region has 14 residues.

There are a few counts of this clonotype. This chain links TRBV11-2 with TRBJ2-5; tentative D call: TRBD1 (6 bases). The V and J ends lost 7 bases and 5 bases respectively, with 20 bases between them. The CDR3 consists of 15 residues. Germline-derived CDR1 and CDR2 are SGHAT and FQNNGV. DNA for the CDR3: TGTGCCAGCAAAAACTACAGGGACAAAGGGGAGACCCAGTACTTC. Translated: CASKNYRDKGETQYF.

This clonotype was counted a few times. The genes are TRBV20-1 and TRBJ2-1; 8 bases match TRBD2. Trimming removed 1 base from V and 0 bases from J; junction bases left unmatched: 5. This CDR3 has 16 residues. CDR1 is DFQATT, CDR2 SNEGSKA, per germline (reference sequence). CDR3 bases: TGCAGTGCTAGAGCCGTCAGCGGGAGCTCCTACAATGAGCAGTTCTTC. Translation gives CSARAVSGSSYNEQFF.

The rearrangement joins TRBV6-5 to TRBJ1-1; D possibly corresponds to TRBD1 (5 bases). The V gene's germline CDR1 is MNHEY and CDR2 SVGAGI. The CDR3 consists of 15 residues. V lost 4 bases, J lost 1 base, and 13 bases lay in between. As DNA, the CDR3 is TGTGCCAGCAGTTCTCCGGGGGTGGGGAACACTGAAGCTTTCTTT. Protein sequence: CASSSPGVGNTEAFF.

This clonotype was seen once. This rearrangement joins TRBV7-3 to TRBJ2-2; D uncertain. The germline V gene encodes CDR1 SGHTA and CDR2 FQGTGA. The CDR3 extends over 12 amino acids. V lost 2 bases and J 6 bases, leaving 4 bases between the germline ends. The DNA of the CDR3 is TGTGCCAGCAGCTTAGGGCCCGGGGAGCTGTTTTTT. Protein sequence: CASSLGPGELFF. Complete variable domain (other parts from reference TRBV7-3 and TRBJ2-2): GAGVSQTPSNKVTEKGKYVELRCDPISGHTALYWYRQSLGQGPEFLIYFQGTGAADDSGLPNDRFFAVRPEGSVSTLKIQRTERGDSAVYLCASSLGPGELFFGEGSRLTVL.

This chain's CDR3 is CSANRRLNTEAFF. DNA for the CDR3: TGCAGTGCTAATCGGCGGTTGAACACTGAAGCTTTCTTT. The V gene is TRBV20-1, the J gene TRBJ1-1; D is ambiguous. Per the germline V gene, CDR1 is DFQATT and CDR2 is SNEGSKA (reference sequence). V lost 4 bases and J lost 0, with 9 bases in between. This CDR3 is built from 13 residues.

The chain is built from TRBV7-9 and TRBJ2-7, with TRBD2 matching over 7 bases. In germline, CDR1 is SEHNR, CDR2 FQNEAQ (reference sequence). The CDR3 totals 13 residues. The ends lost 1 base at V and 6 bases at J; junction bases unmatched: 3. CDR3: CASSLGLALEQYF. CDR3 nucleotide sequence: TGTGCCAGCAGCTTAGGACTAGCTCTCGAGCAGTACTTC.

This clonotype was seen a single time. This chain links TRBV29-1 with TRBJ1-5, with D uncertain. The germline V gene encodes CDR1 SQVTM and CDR2 ANQGSEA. The germline V and J ends were trimmed by 5 bases and 7 bases, with 12 bases remaining between them. The CDR3 consists of 12 residues. CDR3 coding DNA: TGCAGCGTTTCTTTTGGGCAGCAGCCCCAGCATTTT. This encodes CSVSFGQQPQHF.

The rearrangement joins TRBV6-1 to TRBJ2-7; 14 bases are a match to TRBD2. The CDR3 has 16 residues. The V gene end was trimmed by 7 bases and the J gene end by 5 bases; junction bases not matched to a gene: 10. Germline values: CDR1 MNHNS, CDR2 SASEGT. The chain's CDR3 is CASKSYSGLAGDEQYF. CDR3 bases: TGTGCCAGCAAGAGTTACTCGGGACTAGCGGGAGACGAGCAGTACTTC.

The J gene is TRBJ2-7, the V gene TRBV20-1; D is unclear. The CDR3 has 14 residues. Germline CDR1 is DFQATT and CDR2 is SNEGSKA (reference sequence). Trimming took off 3 bases at V and 6 bases at J, with 18 bases between the two ends. CDR3 DNA sequence: TGCAGTGCTAGTCTAGGGTCTAGGTACGGCGAGCAGTACTTC. This gives the protein CSASLGSRYGEQYF.

The V call is TRBV19, the J call TRBJ2-3; D is perhaps TRBD1 (5 bases). The germline V and J ends were trimmed by 5 bases and 1 base, with 13 bases remaining between them. The CDR3 length is 15 residues. Germline V gene data show CDR1 as LNHDA and CDR2 as SQIVND (reference sequence). The CDR3 DNA sequence: TGTGCCAGTAGTGGAATAGGCAGGGGCACAGATACGCAGTATTTT. The encoded protein is CASSGIGRGTDTQYF. Full variable domain (remainder filled in from reference TRBV19 and TRBJ2-3): DGGITQSPKYLFRKEGQNVTLSCEQNLNHDAMYWYRQDPGQGLRLIYYSQIVNDFQKGDIAEGYSVSREKKESFPLTVTSAQKNPTAFYLCASSGIGRGTDTQYFGPGTRLTVL.

The CDR3 nucleotides read TGTGCCAGCAGTTACCGGACCGGGACAGGCGGGTTCTTC. It codes for CASSYRTGTGGFF. The V and J genes are TRBV6-2 or TRBV6-3 and TRBJ2-1, with TRBD1 matching 8 bases. The CDR3 extends over 13 amino acids. Germline CDR1 reads MNHEY; CDR2 reads SVGEGT. Unmatched junction bases numbered 9, after V lost 2 bases and J lost 15 bases.